Included here is one TCR beta chain sequence, with context. Its antigen remains unknown. The data derive from a study of T cell responses to AZD1222 COVID-19 vaccine. The CDR3 totals 13 residues. V lost 3 bases to trimming and J lost 6 bases, with 9 bases between them. CDR1 and CDR2 from the germline V gene are LNHDA and SQIVND (reference sequence). The method was immunoSEQ multiplex PCR; TCRdb's version includes in-frame clones alone and lacks a portion of them. The data hold about 51,000 clones, with 80% to 90% observed a single time. Points from the study as a whole: Receipt of two AZD1222 doses was followed by a rise in Spike-specific TCR breadth and depth. White British ancestry dominated among donors, who included more females, and clonal diversity was possibly underestimated.

Sequenced material: peripheral blood, taken 28 days after the second AZD1222 dose. The chain has TRBV19 and TRBJ1-5; D ambiguous. The clonotype was recovered from an adult who received the AZD1222 COVID-19 vaccine. The CDR3 protein is CASSIGVGQPQHF. In DNA form, the CDR3 reads TGTGCCAGTAGTATTGGGGTTGGTCAGCCCCAGCATTTT. Full variable domain (rest looked up from reference TRBV19 and TRBJ1-5): DGGITQSPKYLFRKEGQNVTLSCEQNLNHDAMYWYRQDPGQGLRLIYYSQIVNDFQKGDIAEGYSVSREKKESFPLTVTSAQKNPTAFYLCASSIGVGQPQHFGDGTRLSIL.